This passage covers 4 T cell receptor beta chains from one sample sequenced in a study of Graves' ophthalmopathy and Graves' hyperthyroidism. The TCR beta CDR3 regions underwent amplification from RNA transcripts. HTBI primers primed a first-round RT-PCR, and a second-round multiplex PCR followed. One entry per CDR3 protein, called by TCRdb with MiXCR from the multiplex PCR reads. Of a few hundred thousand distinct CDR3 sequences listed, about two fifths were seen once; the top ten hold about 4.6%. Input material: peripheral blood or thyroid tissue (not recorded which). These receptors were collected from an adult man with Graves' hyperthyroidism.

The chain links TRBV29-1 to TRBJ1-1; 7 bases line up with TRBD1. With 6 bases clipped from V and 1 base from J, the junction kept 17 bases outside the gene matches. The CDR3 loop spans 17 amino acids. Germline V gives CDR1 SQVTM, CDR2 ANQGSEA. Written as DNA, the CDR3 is TGCAGCGTGGGGGGAAGACAGGGAACTACGACGAACACTGAAGCTTTCTTT. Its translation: CSVGGRQGTTTNTEAFF.

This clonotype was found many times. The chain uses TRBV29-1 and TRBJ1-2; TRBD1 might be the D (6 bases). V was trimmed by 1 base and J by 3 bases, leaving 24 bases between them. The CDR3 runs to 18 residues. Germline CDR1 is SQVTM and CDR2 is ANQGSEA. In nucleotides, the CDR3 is TGCAGCGTTGAAGTCAACCCTTTGGGAGGGGACAACCACTATGGCTACACCTTC. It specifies CSVEVNPLGGDNHYGYTF.

CDR3 DNA sequence: TGCAGCGTTGAGGAAGGGGGAGGGTATGGCTACACCATATATTTT. As protein: CSVEEGGGYGYTIYF. This rearrangement joins TRBV29-1 to TRBJ1-3; TRBD1 is a possible D gene (6 bases). V lost 3 bases and J lost 8, with 20 bases in between. Per germline, CDR1 SQVTM and CDR2 ANQGSEA. The CDR3 contains 15 residues.

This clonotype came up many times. CDR3 nucleotides: TGTGCCAGTAGTCTTGGGACCGCCCCTGAAAAACTGTTTTTT. Its translation is CASSLGTAPEKLFF. This chain connects TRBV19 to TRBJ1-4; a possible D gene is TRBD1 (5 bases). V was clipped by 5 bases and J by 7 bases, with 14 bases between them. In germline, CDR1 is LNHDA, CDR2 SQIVND (reference sequence). The CDR3 loop spans 14 amino acids. Using reference TRBV19 and TRBJ1-4 for the parts outside the CDR3, the full variable domain is DGGITQSPKYLFRKEGQNVTLSCEQNLNHDAMYWYRQDPGQGLRLIYYSQIVNDFQKGDIAEGYSVSREKKESFPLTVTSAQKNPTAFYLCASSLGTAPEKLFFGSGTQLSVL.